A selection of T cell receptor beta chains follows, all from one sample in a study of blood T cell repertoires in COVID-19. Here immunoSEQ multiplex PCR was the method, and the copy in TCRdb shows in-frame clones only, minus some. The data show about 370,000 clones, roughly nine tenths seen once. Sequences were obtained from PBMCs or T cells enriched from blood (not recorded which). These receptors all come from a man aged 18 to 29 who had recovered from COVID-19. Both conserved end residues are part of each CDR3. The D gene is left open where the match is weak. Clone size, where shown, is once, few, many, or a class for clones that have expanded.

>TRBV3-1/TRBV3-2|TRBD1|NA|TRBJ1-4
TGTGCCAGCAGCCCGCCCCGACAGGGGGCAGGAGAAAAACTGTTTTTT
CASSPPRQGAGEKLFF
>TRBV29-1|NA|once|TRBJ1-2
TGCAGCGTTGAAGAAAGGGGACTGGAGTTCGGTGGCTACACCTTC
CSVEERGLEFGGYTF
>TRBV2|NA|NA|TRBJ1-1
TGTGCCAGCACCAAAGGAGGGGAGGTTTTTACTGAAGCTTTCTTT
CASTKGGEVFTEAFF
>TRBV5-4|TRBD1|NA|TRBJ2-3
TGTGCCAGCAGCGTGCCGGGACAGCCTAACACAGATACGCAGTATTTT
CASSVPGQPNTDTQYF
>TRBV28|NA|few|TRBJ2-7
TGTGCCAGCAGTTTTAACGAGCAGTACTTC
CASSFNEQYF
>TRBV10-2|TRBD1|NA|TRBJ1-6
TGCGCCAGCAGTCAGGATGCTTTTACAGGGGTTTACTTT
CASSQDAFTGVYF
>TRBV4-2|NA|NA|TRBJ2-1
TGTGCCAGCAGCCAAGACAGGGCGGCCTACAATGAGCAGTTCTTC
CASSQDRAAYNEQFF
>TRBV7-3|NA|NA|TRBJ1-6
TGTGCCAGCAGCTTAATATCAGGGAACAATTCACCCCTCCACTTT
CASSLISGNNSPLHF
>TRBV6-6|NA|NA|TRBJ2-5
TGTGCCAGCAGTTACCCGCTTTGGGGAGTAGGTGAGACCCAGTACTTC
CASSYPLWGVGETQYF
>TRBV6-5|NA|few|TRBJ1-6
TGTGCCAGCGGGACTGGGTATAATTCACCCCTCCACTTT
CASGTGYNSPLHF
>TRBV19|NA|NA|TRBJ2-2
TGTGCCAGTAGTATACAGGGGCTCGGTGCCGGGGAGCTGTTTTTT
CASSIQGLGAGELFF
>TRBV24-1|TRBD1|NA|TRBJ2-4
TGTGCCACCAGTGACACGACAGGGGGAAACATTCAGTACTTC
CATSDTTGGNIQYF
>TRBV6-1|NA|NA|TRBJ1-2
TGTGCCAGCAGTGAAAACCCCCTGGGGCAGAGAGATGGCTACACCTTC
CASSENPLGQRDGYTF
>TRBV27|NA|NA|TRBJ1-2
TGTGCCACTCGTTTTAACTATGGCTACACCTTC
CATRFNYGYTF
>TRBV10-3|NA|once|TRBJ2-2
TGTGCCATCCCGGGACAAAACACCGGGGAGCTGTTTTTT
CAIPGQNTGELFF
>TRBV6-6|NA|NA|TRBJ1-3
TGTGCCAGCAGCCAAAACAGTCCTGGAAACACCATATATTTT
CASSQNSPGNTIYF
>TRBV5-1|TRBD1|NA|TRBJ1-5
TGCGCCAGCAGCTACCGGGACAGAGATAATCAGCCCCAGCATTTT
CASSYRDRDNQPQHF
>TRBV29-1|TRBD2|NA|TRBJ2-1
TGCAGCGTGCTTACCGGGACTAGCGGTAATGAGCAGTTCTTC
CSVLTGTSGNEQFF
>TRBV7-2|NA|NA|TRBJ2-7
TGTGCCAGCAGCTTAGCGGGCCGCTCCTACGAGCAGTACTTC
CASSLAGRSYEQYF
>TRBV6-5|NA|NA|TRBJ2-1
TGTGCCAGCAGTTATGGGCTAGCGAATTCCAATGAGCAGTTCTTC
CASSYGLANSNEQFF
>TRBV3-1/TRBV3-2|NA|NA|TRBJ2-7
TGTGCCAGCACCGTACAGGGCTCCTACGAGCAGTACTTC
CASTVQGSYEQYF
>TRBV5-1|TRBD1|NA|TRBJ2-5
TGCGCCAGCAGCGAGGGACAGAGGGAGACCCAGTACTTC
CASSEGQRETQYF
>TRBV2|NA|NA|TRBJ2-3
TGTGCCAGCATCTTAGATACGCAGTATTTT
CASILDTQYF
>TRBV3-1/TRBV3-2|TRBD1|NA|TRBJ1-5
TGTGCCAGCAGCCCGGGACAGGGTCCTCCCCAGCCCCAGCATTTT
CASSPGQGPPQPQHF
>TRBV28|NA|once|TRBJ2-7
TGTGCCAGCAGCTCAAGCGGAGAGACCTACGAGCAGTACTTC
CASSSSGETYEQYF
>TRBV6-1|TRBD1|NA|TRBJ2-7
TGTGCCAGCAGTGGAAACCACAGGGGACAGGGATACGAGCAGTACTTC
CASSGNHRGQGYEQYF
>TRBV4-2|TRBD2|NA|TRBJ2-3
TGTGCCAGCAGCAACAGCGGGGGGCGCACAGATACGCAGTATTTT
CASSNSGGRTDTQYF
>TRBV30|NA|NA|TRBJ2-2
TGTGCCTGGAGTATCATCCACGGGGAGCTGTTTTTT
CAWSIIHGELFF
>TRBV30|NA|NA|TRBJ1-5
TGTGCCTGGAGTGTACTGGGAGACCAGCCCCAGCATTTT
CAWSVLGDQPQHF
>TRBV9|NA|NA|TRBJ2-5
TGTGCCAGCAGCGTAGCTGGGAGGAGGGAGGAGACCCAGTACTTC
CASSVAGRREETQYF
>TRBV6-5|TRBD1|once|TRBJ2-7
TGTGCCAGCAGTTACCAGGACAGGGGCTACGAGCAGTACTTC
CASSYQDRGYEQYF
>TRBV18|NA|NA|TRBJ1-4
TGTGCCAGCGCCTCCGGGGACTTTGGGGAAAAACTGTTTTTT
CASASGDFGEKLFF
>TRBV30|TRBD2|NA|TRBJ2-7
TGTGCCTGGAAACGACTAGCGGGAGAGATTTCCTACGAGCAGTACTTC
CAWKRLAGEISYEQYF
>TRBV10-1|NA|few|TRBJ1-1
TGCGCCAGCAGTGAGTCAGTGTGGGCAACTTTCTTT
CASSESVWATFF
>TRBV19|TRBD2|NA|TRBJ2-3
TGTGCCACTTCCCTGTCTGGAGCGGGGGGTTTGTCGAGCACAGATACGCAGTATTTT
CATSLSGAGGLSSTDTQYF
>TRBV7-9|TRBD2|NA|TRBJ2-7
TGTGCCAGCAGCTTAGGTAGCGGGGCCTACGAGCAGTACTTC
CASSLGSGAYEQYF
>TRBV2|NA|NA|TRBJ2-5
TGTGCCAGCGGCGGGATACAAGAGACCCAGTACTTC
CASGGIQETQYF
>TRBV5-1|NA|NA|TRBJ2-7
TGCGCCAGCAGCCAAATAGACAGCGAGCAGTACTTC
CASSQIDSEQYF
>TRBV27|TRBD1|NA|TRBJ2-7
TGTGCCAGCAGTTCCGGACAGGGCGCGGGAGAGCAGTACTTC
CASSSGQGAGEQYF
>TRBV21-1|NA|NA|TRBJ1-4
TGTGCCAGCAGCACAGGGGTTCAGTATCCGACTAATGAAAAACTGTTTTTT
CASSTGVQYPTNEKLFF
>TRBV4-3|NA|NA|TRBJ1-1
TGCGCCAGCAGCCAAGATAACGCGGGGAACACTGAAGCTTTCTTT
CASSQDNAGNTEAFF
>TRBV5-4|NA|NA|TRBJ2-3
TGTGCCAGCAGGAAGAGCGGCGGCACAGATACGCAGTATTTT
CASRKSGGTDTQYF
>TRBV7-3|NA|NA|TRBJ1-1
TGTGCCAGCAGCTTAAACAGGCCAAACACTGAAGCTTTCTTT
CASSLNRPNTEAFF
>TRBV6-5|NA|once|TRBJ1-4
TGTGCCAGCAGTTACTCGGGAGAAACTAATGAAAAACTGTTTTTT
CASSYSGETNEKLFF
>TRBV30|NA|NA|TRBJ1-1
TGTGCCTGGAGTCTACAGGGGAACACTGAAGCTTTCTTT
CAWSLQGNTEAFF
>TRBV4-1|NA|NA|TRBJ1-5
TGCGCCAGCAGCCAAGAAAGCAGGTATAATCAGCCCCAGCATTTT
CASSQESRYNQPQHF
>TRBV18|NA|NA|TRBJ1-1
TGTGCCAGCTCACCACCTGTACGGCGGGGGCAAACTGAAGCTTTCTTT
CASSPPVRRGQTEAFF
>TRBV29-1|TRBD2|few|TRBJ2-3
TGCAGCCTCCTTGAGGCGGGAGGGCCCACAGATACGCAGTATTTT
CSLLEAGGPTDTQYF
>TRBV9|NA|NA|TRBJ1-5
TGTGCCAGCAGCGAGCAGGGGACAAATCAGCCCCAGCATTTT
CASSEQGTNQPQHF
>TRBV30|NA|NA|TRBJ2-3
TGTGCCTGGGGCGGTCCCACAGATACGCAGTATTTT
CAWGGPTDTQYF
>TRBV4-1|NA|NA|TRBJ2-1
TGCGCCAGCAGCCAATCCGTAATAGCCACTTCGAATGAGCAGTTCTTC
CASSQSVIATSNEQFF
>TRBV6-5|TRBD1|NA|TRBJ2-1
TGTGCCAGCAAGCAGGGACAGGCTTTGTTTTCGATCTTC
CASKQGQALFSIF